Given below is one T cell receptor (beta chain) in context. This sample is drawn from a study of blood T cell repertoires in COVID-19. Profiled with immunoSEQ multiplex PCR; TCRdb holds only in-frame clones, not every one. This table holds approximately 94,000 clones, more than 85% found once. This clonotype was obtained from a man aged 25-45 years in a cohort sampled during active COVID-19. Sequencing used peripheral blood.

CDR3 sequence (DNA): TGTGCCAGCAGTTTATTAATTCGGACAGTGAGGAATGAGCAGTTCTTC. This sequence encodes CASSLLIRTVRNEQFF. The chain is built from TRBV27 and TRBJ2-1; TRBD1 is a possible D gene (6 bases). Germline V gives CDR1 MNHEY, CDR2 SMNVEV (reference sequence). This CDR3 region has 16 residues. V dropped 1 base and J dropped 7 bases, with 17 bases sitting between them.